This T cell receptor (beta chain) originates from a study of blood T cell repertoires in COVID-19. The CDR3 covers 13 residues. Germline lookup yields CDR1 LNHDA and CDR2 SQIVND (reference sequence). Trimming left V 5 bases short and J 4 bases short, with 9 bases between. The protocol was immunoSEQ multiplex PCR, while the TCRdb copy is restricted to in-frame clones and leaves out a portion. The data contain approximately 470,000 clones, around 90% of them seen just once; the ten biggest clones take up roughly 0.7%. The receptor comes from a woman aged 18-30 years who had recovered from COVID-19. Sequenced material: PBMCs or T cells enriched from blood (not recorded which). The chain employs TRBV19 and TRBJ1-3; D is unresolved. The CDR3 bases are TGTGCCAGTAGTCCATCCTACGGAAACACCATATATTTT. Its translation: CASSPSYGNTIYF.